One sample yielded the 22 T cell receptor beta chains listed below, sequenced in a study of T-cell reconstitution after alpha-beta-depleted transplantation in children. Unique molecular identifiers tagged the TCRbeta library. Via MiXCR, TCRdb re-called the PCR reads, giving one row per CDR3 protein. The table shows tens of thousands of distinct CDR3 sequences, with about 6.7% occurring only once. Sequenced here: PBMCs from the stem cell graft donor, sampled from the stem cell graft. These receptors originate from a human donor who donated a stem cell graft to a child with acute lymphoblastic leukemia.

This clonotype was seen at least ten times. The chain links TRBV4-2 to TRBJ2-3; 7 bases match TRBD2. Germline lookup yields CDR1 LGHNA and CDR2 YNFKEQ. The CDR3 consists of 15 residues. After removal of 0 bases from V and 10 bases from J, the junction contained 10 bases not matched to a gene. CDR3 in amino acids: CASSQESGLGAPQYF. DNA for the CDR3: TGTGCCAGCAGCCAAGAAAGTGGACTAGGCGCGCCGCAGTATTTT.

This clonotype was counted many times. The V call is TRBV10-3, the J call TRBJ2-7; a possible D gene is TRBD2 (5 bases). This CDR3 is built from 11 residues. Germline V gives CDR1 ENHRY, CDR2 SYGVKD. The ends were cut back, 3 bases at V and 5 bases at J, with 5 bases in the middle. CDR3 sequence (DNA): TGTGCCATCAGTGACGGGAACGAGCAGTACTTC. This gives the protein CAISDGNEQYF.

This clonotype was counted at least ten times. The CDR3 bases are TGCGCCAGCAGTGCAGGGGGCAGAGCCCCATACTATGGCTACACCTTC. Its protein is CASSAGGRAPYYGYTF. This rearrangement joins TRBV4-1 to TRBJ1-2, with TRBD1 identical over 8 bases. In germline, CDR1 is MGHRA, CDR2 YSYEKL. The CDR3 loop spans 16 amino acids. The V and J ends lost 6 bases and 3 bases, in that order; junction bases with no gene match: 12.

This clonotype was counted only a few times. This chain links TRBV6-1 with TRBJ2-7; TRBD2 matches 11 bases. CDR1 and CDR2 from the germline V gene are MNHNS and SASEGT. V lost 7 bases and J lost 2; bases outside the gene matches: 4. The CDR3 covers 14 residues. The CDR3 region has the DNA TGTGCCAGCACTTTGACTAGCGGGGCCTACGAGCAGTACTTC. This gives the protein CASTLTSGAYEQYF.

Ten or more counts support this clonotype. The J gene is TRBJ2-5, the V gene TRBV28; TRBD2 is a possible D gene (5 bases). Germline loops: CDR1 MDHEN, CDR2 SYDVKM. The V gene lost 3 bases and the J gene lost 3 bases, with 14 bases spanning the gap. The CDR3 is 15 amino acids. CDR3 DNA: TGTGCCAGCAGTTTGTCGGGGTTCGGCGAAGAGACCCAGTACTTC. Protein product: CASSLSGFGEETQYF.

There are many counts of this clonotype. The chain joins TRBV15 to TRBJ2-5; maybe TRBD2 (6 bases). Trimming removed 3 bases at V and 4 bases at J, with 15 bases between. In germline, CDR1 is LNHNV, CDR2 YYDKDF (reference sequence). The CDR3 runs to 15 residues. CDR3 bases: TGTGCCACCAGCAGGTCTTCCGGGACTGGAGAGACCCAGTACTTC. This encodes CATSRSSGTGETQYF.

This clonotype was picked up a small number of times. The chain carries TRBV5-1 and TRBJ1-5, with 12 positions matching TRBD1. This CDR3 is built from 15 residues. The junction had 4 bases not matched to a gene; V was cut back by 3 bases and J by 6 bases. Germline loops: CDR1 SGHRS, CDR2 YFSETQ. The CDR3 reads CASSSGQGASQPQHF. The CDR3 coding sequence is TGCGCCAGCAGCTCGGGACAGGGGGCTAGTCAGCCCCAGCATTTT.

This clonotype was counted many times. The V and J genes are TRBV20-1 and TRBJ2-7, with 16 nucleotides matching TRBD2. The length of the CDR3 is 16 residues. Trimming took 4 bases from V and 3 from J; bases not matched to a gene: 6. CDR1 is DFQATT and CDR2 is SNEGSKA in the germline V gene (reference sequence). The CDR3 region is CSATGTSGGGNYEQYF. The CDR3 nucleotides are TGCAGTGCTACCGGGACTAGCGGGGGGGGGAACTACGAGCAGTACTTC.

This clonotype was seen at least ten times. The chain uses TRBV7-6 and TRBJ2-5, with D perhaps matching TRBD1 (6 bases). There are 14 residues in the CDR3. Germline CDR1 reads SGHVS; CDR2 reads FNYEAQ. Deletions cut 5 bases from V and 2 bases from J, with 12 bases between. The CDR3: CASSPDRPQETQYF. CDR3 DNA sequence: TGTGCCAGCAGCCCGGACAGACCACAAGAGACCCAGTACTTC.

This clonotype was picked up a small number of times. The CDR3 protein is CASSRSGTSGGAGTQYF. DNA for the CDR3: TGTGCCAGCAGCCGGTCCGGGACTAGCGGGGGGGCCGGTACGCAGTATTTT. The chain combines TRBV3-1 with TRBJ2-3; 16 bases match TRBD2. This CDR3 has 17 amino acids. Looked up from germline, CDR1 is LGHDT and CDR2 is YNNKEL (reference sequence). The J segment lost 8 bases and the V segment lost 4 bases, leaving 9 bases of the junction unmatched.

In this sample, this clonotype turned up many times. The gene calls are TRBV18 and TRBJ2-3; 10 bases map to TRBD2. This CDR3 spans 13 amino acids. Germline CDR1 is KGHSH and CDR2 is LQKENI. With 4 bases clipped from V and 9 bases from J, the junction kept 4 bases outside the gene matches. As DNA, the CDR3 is TGTGCCAGCTCACTTCTAGCGGGAGAGACGCAGTATTTT. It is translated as CASSLLAGETQYF.

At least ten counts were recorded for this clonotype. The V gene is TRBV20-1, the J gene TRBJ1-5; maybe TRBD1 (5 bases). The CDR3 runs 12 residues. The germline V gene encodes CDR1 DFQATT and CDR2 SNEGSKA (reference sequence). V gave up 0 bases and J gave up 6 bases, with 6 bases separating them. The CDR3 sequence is CSARDGTQPQHF. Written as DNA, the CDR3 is TGCAGTGCTAGAGACGGGACTCAGCCCCAGCATTTT.

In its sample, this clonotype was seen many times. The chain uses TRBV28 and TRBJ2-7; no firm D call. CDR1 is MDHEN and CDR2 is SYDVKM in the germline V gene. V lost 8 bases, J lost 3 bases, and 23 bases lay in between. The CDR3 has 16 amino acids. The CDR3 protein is CASDSPFNWRYYEQYF. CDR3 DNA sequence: TGTGCCAGCGATTCACCCTTTAATTGGCGGTACTACGAGCAGTACTTC.

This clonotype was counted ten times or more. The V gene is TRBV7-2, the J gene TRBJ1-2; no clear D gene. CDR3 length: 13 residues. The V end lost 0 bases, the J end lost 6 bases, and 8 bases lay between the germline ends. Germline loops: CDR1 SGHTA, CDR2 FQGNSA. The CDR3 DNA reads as TGTGCCAGCAGCTTAGCGGCGGGCAATGGCTACACCTTC. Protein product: CASSLAAGNGYTF.

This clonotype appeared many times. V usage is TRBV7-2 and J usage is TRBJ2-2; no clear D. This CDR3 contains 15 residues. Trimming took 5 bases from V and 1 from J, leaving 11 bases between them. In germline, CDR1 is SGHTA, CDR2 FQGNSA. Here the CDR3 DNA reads TGTGCCAGCAGCAGGGTCGCGGTGAACACCGGGGAGCTGTTTTTT. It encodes CASSRVAVNTGELFF.

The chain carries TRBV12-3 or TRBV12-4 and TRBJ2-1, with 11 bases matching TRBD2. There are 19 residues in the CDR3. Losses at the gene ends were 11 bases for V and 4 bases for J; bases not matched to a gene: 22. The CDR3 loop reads CAFSLVSRGLAGGYNEQFF. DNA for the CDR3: TGTGCCTTCAGTTTAGTCTCAAGGGGGCTAGCGGGAGGATACAATGAGCAGTTCTTC.

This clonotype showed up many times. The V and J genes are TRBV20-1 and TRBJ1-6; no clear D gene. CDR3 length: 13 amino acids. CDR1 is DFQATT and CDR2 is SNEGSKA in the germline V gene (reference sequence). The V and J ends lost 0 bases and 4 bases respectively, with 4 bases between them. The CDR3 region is CSAREEYNSPLHF. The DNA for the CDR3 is TGCAGTGCTAGAGAGGAGTATAATTCACCCCTCCACTTT.

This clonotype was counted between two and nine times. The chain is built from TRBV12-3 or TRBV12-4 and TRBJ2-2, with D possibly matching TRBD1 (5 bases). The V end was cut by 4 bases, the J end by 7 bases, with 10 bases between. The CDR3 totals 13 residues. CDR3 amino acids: CASSSRVNGELFF. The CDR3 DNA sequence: TGTGCCAGCAGTTCCAGGGTGAACGGGGAGCTGTTTTTT.

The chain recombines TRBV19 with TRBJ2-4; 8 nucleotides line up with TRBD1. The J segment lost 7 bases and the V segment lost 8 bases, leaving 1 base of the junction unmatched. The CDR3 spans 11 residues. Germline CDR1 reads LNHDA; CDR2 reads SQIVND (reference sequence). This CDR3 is CASWDRNIQYF. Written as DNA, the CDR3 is TGTGCCAGTTGGGACAGGAACATTCAGTACTTC.

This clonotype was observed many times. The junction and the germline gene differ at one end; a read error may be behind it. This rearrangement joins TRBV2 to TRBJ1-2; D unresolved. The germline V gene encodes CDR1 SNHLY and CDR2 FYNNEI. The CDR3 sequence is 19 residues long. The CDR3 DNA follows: TGTGCCAGCAGCCAAACTCTCCTCCTGCAGTCCCCCGAGGTTTATGGCCACACCTTC. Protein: CASSQTLLLQSPEVYGHTF. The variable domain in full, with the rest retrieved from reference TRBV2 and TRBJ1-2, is EPEVTQTPSHQVTQMGQEVILRCVPISNHLYFYWYRQILGQKVEFLVSFYNNEISEKSEIFDDQFSVERPDGSNFTLKIRSTKLEDSAMYFCASSQTLLLQSPEVYGHTFGSGTRLTVV.

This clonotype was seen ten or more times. In nucleotides, the CDR3 is TGTGCCATCAGTAGCGGGATCTCCTACGAGCAGTACTTC. It is translated as CAISSGISYEQYF. The gene calls are TRBV10-3 and TRBJ2-7, with 7 bases identical to TRBD2. Germline CDR1 ENHRY, CDR2 SYGVKD. Trimming cost V 5 bases and J 0 bases; bases outside gene matches: 1. The CDR3 has 13 residues.

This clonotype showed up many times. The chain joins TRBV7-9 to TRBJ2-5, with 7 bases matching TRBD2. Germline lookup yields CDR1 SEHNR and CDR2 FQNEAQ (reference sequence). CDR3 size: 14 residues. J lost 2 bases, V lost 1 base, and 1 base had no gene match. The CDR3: CASSLGGGQETQYF. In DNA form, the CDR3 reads TGTGCCAGCAGCTTAGGCGGGGGACAAGAGACCCAGTACTTC.